The T cell receptor (beta chain) described here comes from a study of T-cell memory formation after mild COVID-19. Study-level information: Each donor largely had its own TCR clusters.

It was 5'RACE with constant-segment primers that produced the TCR alpha and TCR beta cDNA libraries, which carried sample barcodes and UMIs. TCRdb used MiXCR to reprocess the 5' RACE reads, holding one entry per CDR3 protein. In the table there are 55,000 to 80,000 distinct CDR3 sequences, 9.3% of which are singletons. This clonotype was observed a handful of times. Its antigen is still unknown. Study results and caveats: CD4+ contracting clones lay mainly in CM and EM, CD8+ ones in EMRA. Clones that contracted from day 15 to 85 had balanced CD4/CD8; later expanders were CD4+ biased.

The trim removed 8 bases at V and 6 bases at J, leaving 9 bases unmatched. Germline V lookup: CDR1 DFQATT, CDR2 SNEGSKA (reference sequence). The CDR3 sequence is 12 residues long. The specimen was PBMCs or a T cell subset sorted from them (not recorded which). V and J are TRBV20-1 and TRBJ1-2, with 7 bases fitting TRBD1. The receptor was isolated from a man between 18 and 35 years old who had mild COVID-19 (a few samples of this study predate the infection). Cell type and time point are not known. The DNA of the CDR3 is TGCAGTACCACCAGGGGGTTGGATGGCTACACCTTC. This codes for CSTTRGLDGYTF.